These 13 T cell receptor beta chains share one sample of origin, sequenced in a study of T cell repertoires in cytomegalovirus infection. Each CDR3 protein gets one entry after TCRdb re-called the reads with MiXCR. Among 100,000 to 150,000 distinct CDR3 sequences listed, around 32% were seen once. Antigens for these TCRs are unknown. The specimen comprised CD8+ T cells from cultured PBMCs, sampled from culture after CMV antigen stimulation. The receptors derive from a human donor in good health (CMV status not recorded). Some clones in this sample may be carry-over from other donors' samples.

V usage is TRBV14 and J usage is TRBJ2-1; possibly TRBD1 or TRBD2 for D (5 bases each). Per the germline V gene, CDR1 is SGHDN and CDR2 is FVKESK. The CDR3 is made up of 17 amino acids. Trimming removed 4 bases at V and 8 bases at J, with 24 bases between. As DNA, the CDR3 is TGTGCCAGCAGCCGCCACGCCTCAGAGGCAGGGAGAGATGAGCAGTTCTTC. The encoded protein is CASSRHASEAGRDEQFF.

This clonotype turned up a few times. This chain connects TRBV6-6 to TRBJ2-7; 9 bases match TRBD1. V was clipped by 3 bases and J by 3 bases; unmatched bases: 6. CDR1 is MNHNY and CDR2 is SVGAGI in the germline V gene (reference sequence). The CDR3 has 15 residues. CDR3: CASSYGTGTYYEQYF. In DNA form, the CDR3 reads TGTGCCAGCAGTTATGGGACAGGGACGTACTACGAGCAGTACTTC.

The CDR3 spells CASSLPSGGAGETQYF. The CDR3, as DNA: TGTGCCAGCAGCTTACCTAGCGGGGGGGCCGGGGAGACCCAGTACTTC. The chain uses TRBV7-8 and TRBJ2-5; 12 positions agree with TRBD2. The CDR3 consists of 16 residues. In germline, CDR1 is SGHVS, CDR2 FQNEAQ. Trimming removed 2 bases from V and 5 bases from J; junction bases left unmatched: 6.

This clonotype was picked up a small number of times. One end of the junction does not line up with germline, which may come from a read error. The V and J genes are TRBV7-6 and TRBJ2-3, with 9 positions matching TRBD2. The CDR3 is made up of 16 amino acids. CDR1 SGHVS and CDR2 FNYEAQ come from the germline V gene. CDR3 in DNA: TGTGCTAGCAGCTTAGTAGCGGGGGCGGACACAGATACGCAGTATTTT. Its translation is CASSLVAGADTDTQYF.

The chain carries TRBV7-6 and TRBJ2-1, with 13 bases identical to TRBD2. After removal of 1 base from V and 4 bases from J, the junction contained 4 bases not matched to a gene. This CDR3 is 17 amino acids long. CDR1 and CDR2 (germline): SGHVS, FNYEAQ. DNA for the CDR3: TGTGCCAGCAGCTTAGAGACTAGCGGGGGGAGTTACAATGAGCAGTTCTTC. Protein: CASSLETSGGSYNEQFF.

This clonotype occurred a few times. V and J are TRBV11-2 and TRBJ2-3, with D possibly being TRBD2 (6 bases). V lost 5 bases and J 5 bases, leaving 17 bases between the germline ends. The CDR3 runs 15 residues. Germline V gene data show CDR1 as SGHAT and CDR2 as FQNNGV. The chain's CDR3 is CASSQSGTAGDTQYF. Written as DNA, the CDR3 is TGTGCCAGCAGCCAATCCGGGACTGCGGGAGATACGCAGTATTTT.

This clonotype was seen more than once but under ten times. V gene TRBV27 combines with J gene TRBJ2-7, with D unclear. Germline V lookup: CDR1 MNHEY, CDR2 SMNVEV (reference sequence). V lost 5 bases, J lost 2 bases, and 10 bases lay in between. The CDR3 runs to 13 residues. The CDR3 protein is CASSRSVAYEQYF. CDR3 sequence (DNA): TGTGCCAGCAGTAGATCAGTAGCCTACGAGCAGTACTTC.

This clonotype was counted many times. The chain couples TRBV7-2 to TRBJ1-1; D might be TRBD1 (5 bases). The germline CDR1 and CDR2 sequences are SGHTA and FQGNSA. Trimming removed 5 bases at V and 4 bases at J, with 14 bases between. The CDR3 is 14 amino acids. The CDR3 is CASSPPGYFTEAFF. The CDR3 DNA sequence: TGTGCCAGCAGCCCCCCAGGGTATTTCACTGAAGCTTTCTTT.

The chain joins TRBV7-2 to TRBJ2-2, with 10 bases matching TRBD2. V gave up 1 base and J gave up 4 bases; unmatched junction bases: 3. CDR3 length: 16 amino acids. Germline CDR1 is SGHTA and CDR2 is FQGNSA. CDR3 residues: CASSLEAGGLTGELFF. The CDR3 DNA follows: TGTGCCAGCAGCTTAGAAGCGGGGGGGCTCACCGGGGAGCTGTTTTTT.

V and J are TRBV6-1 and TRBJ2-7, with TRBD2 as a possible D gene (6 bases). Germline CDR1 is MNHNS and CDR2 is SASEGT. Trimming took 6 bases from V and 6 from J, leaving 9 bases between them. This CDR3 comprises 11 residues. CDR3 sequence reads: CASSNGGEQYF. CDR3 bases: TGTGCCAGCAGCAACGGGGGCGAGCAGTACTTC.

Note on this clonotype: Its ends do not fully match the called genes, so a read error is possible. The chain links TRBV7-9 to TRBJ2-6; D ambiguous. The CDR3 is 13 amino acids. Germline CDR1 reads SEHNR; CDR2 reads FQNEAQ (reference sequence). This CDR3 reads CAGSLTGANVLTF. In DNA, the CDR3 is TGTGCCGGCAGCCTTACTGGGGCCAACGTCCTGACTTTC.

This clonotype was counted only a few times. The DNA for the CDR3 is TGTGCCAGCAGCGGGGGCTTGGCCGCGGGGGGCGAGCAGTACTTC. Encoded protein: CASSGGLAAGGEQYF. V usage is TRBV7-9 and J usage is TRBJ2-7; 8 nucleotides align to TRBD2. CDR3 length: 15 amino acids. CDR1 is SEHNR and CDR2 is FQNEAQ in the germline V gene (reference sequence). Trimming at V came to 5 bases and at J to 6 bases, leaving 12 bases not matched to a gene. Complete variable domain (other parts from reference TRBV7-9 and TRBJ2-7): DTGVSQNPRHKITKRGQNVTFRCDPISEHNRLYWYRQTLGQGPEFLTYFQNEAQLEKSRLLSDRFSAERPKGSFSTLEIQRTEQGDSAMYLCASSGGLAAGGEQYFGPGTRLTVT.

In DNA, the CDR3 is TGTGCCAGCAGTGAATTCCTCGGAGAAAACACTGAAGCTTTCTTT. Amino acid sequence: CASSEFLGENTEAFF. The chain employs TRBV25-1 and TRBJ1-1; D not certain. Germline V CDR1 and CDR2: MGHDK, SYGVNS. Trimming left V 1 base short and J 2 bases short, with 11 bases between. The length of the CDR3 is 15 residues.